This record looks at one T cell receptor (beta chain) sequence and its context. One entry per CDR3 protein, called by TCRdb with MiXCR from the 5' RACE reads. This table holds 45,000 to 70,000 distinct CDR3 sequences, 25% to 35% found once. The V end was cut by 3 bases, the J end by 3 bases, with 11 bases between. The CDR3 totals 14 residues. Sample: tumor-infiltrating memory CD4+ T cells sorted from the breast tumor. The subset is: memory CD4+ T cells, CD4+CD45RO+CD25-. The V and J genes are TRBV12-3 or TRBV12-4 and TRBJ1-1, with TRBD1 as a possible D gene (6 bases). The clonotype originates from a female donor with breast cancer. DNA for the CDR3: TGTGCCAGCAGTTTTAACAGGGAGTACACTGAAGCTTTCTTT. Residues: CASSFNREYTEAFF.